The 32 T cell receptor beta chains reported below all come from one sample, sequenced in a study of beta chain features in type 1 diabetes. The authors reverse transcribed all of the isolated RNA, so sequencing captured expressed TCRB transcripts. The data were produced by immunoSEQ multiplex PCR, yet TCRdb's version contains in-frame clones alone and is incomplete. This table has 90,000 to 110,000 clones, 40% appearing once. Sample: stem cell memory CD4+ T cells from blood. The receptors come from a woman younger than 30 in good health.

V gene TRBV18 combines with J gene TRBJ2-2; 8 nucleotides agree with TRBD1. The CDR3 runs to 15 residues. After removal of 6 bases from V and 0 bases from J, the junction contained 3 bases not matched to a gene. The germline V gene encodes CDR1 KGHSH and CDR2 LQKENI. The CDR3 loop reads CASSLDRANTGELFF. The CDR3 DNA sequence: TGTGCCAGCTCCCTGGACAGGGCGAACACCGGGGAGCTGTTTTTT. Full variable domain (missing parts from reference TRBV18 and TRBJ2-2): NAGVMQNPRHLVRRRGQEARLRCSPMKGHSHVYWYRQLPEEGLKFMVYLQKENIIDESGMPKERFSAEFPKEGPSILRIQQVVRGDSAAYFCASSLDRANTGELFFGEGSRLTVL.

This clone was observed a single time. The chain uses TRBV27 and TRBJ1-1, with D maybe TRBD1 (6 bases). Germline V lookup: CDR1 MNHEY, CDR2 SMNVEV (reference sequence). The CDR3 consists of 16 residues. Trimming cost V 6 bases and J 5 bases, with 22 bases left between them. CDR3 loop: CASRLPFYRVKTEAFF. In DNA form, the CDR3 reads TGTGCCAGCAGGCTTCCGTTTTACAGGGTAAAGACTGAAGCTTTCTTT.

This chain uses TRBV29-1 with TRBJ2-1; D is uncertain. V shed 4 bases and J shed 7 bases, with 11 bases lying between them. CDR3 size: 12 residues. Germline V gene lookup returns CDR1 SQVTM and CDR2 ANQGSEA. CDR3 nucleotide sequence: TGCAGCGTTGCCCCATCCGGGAATGAGCAGTTCTTC. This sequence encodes CSVAPSGNEQFF.

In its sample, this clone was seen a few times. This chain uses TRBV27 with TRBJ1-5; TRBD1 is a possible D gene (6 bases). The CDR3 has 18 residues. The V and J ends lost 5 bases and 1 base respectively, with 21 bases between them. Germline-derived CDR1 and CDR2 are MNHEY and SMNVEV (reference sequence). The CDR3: CASSTTPGITGSNQPQHF. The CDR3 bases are TGTGCCAGCAGTACCACCCCAGGAATTACAGGGAGCAATCAGCCCCAGCATTTT.

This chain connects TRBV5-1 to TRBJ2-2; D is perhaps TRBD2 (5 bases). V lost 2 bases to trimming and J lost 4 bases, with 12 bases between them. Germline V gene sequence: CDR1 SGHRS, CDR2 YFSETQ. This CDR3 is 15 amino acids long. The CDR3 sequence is CASSLGAAGTGELFF. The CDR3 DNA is TGCGCCAGCAGCTTAGGCGCCGCGGGCACCGGGGAGCTGTTTTTT.

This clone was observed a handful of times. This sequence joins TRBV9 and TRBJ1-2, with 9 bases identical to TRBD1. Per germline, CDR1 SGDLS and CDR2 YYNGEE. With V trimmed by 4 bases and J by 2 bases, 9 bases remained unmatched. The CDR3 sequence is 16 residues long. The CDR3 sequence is CASSPKKGTGNYGYTF. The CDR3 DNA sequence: TGTGCCAGCAGCCCCAAGAAGGGGACAGGGAACTATGGCTACACCTTC.

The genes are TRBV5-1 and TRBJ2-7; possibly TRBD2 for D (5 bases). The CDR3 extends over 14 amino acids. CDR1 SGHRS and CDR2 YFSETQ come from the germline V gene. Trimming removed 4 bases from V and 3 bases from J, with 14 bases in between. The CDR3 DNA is TGCGCCAGCAGCCCCCGGGAAAACCGCTACGAGCAGTACTTC. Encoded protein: CASSPRENRYEQYF. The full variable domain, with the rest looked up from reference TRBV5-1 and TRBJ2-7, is KAGVTQTPRYLIKTRGQQVTLSCSPISGHRSVSWYQQTPGQGLQFLFEYFSETQRNKGNFPGRFSGRQFSNSRSEMNVSTLELGDSALYLCASSPRENRYEQYFGPGTRLTVT.

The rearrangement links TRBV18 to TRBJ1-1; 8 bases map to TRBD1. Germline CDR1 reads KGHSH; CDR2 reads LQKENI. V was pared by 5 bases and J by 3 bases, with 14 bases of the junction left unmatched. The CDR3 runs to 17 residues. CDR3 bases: TGTGCCAGCTCAACAAGACAGGGGCCGTTAAAGGACACTGAAGCTTTCTTT. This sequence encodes CASSTRQGPLKDTEAFF.

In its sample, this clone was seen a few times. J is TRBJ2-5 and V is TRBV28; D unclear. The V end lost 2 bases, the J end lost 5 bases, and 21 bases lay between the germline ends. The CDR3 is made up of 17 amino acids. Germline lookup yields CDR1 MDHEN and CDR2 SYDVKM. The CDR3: CASSLLGLPLSEETQYF. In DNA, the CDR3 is TGTGCCAGCAGTTTACTTGGGCTACCGCTAAGTGAGGAGACCCAGTACTTC.

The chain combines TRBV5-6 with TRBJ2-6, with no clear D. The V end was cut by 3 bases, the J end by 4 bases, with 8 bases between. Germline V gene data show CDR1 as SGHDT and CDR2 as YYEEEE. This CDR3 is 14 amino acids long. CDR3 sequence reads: CASSWRTGANVLTF. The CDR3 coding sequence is TGTGCCAGCAGCTGGAGAACGGGGGCCAACGTCCTGACTTTC.

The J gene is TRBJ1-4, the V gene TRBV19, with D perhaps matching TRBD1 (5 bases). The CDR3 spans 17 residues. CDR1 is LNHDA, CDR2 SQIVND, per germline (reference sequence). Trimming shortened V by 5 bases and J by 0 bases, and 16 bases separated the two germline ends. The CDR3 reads CASSPRGIGTTNEKLFF. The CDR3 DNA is TGTGCCAGTAGTCCCCGGGGGATTGGCACAACTAATGAAAAACTGTTTTTT.

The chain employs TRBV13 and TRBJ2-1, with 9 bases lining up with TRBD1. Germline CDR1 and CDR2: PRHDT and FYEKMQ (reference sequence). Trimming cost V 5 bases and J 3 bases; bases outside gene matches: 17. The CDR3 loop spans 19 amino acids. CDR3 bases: TGTGCCAGCAGCCCATCCCGGGACAGGGTCGGGACTGTCTACAATGAGCAGTTCTTC. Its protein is CASSPSRDRVGTVYNEQFF.

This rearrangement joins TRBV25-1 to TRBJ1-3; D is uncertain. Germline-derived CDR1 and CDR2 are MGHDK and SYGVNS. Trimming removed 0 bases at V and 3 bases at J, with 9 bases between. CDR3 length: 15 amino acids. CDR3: CASSEYVRNGNTIYF. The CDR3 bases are TGTGCCAGCAGTGAATATGTGAGGAATGGAAACACCATATATTTT.

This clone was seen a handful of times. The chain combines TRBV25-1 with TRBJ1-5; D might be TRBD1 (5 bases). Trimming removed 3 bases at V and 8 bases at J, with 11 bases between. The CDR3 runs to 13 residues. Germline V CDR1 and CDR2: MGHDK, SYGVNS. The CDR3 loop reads CASSDGGIKPQHF. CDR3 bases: TGTGCCAGCAGTGACGGGGGGATCAAGCCCCAGCATTTT. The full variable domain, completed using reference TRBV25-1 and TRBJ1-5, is EADIYQTPRYLVIGTGKKITLECSQTMGHDKMYWYQQDPGMELHLIHYSYGVNSTEKGDLSSESTVSRIRTEHFPLTLESARPSHTSQYLCASSDGGIKPQHFGDGTRLSIL.

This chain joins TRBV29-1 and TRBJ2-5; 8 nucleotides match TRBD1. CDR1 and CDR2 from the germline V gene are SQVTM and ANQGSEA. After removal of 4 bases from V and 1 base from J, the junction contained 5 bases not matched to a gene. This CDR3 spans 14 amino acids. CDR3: CSVVAQGVQETQYF. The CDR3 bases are TGCAGCGTTGTGGCACAGGGGGTCCAAGAGACCCAGTACTTC.

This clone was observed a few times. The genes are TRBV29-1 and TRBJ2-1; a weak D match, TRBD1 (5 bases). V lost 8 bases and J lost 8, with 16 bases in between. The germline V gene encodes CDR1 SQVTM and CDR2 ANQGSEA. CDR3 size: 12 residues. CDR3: CSTVPGFDEQFF. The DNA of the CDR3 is TGCAGCACCGTCCCAGGGTTCGATGAGCAGTTCTTC.

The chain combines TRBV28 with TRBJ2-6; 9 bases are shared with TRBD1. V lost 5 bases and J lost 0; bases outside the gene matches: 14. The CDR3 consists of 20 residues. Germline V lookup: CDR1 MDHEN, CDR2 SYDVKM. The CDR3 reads CASSPAGQGTFYSGANVLTF. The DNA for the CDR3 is TGTGCCAGCAGTCCCGCTGGACAGGGGACTTTCTACTCTGGGGCCAACGTCCTGACTTTC.

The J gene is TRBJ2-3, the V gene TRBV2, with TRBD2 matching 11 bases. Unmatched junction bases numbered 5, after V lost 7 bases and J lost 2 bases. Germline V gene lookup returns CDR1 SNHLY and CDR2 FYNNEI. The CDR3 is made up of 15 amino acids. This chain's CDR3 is CASTGTSGFTDTQYF. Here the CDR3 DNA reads TGTGCCAGCACTGGGACTAGCGGTTTCACAGATACGCAGTATTTT.

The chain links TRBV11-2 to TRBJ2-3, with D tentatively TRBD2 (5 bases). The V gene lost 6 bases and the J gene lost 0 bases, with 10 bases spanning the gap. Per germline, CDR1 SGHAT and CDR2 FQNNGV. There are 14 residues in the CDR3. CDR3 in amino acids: CASSTSSSTDTQYF. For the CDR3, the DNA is TGTGCCAGCAGTACTAGTTCAAGCACAGATACGCAGTATTTT. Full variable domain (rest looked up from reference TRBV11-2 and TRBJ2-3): EAGVAQSPRYKIIEKRQSVAFWCNPISGHATLYWYQQILGQGPKLLIQFQNNGVVDDSQLPKDRFSAERLKGVDSTLKIQPAKLEDSAVYLCASSTSSSTDTQYFGPGTRLTVL.

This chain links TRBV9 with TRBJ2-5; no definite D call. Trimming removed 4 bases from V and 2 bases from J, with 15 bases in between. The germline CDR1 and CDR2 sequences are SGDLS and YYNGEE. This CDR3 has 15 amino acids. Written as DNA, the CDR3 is TGTGCCAGCAGCAAAGCCCCCAGCGCACAAGAGACCCAGTACTTC. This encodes CASSKAPSAQETQYF.

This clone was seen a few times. The CDR3 bases are TGTGCCACCAGCGGCCTGACAGGGCCCACTGAAGCTTTCTTT. Amino acid sequence: CATSGLTGPTEAFF. This chain connects TRBV15 to TRBJ1-1; TRBD1 matches at 7 bases. Germline V gene lookup returns CDR1 LNHNV and CDR2 YYDKDF (reference sequence). The J segment lost 4 bases and the V segment lost 5 bases, leaving 7 bases of the junction unmatched. The CDR3 runs to 14 residues.

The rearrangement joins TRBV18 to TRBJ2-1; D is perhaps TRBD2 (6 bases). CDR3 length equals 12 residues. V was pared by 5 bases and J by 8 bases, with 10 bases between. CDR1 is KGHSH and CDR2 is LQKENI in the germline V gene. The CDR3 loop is CASSERRDEQFF. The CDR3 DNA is TGTGCCAGCTCAGAAAGGAGGGATGAGCAGTTCTTC.

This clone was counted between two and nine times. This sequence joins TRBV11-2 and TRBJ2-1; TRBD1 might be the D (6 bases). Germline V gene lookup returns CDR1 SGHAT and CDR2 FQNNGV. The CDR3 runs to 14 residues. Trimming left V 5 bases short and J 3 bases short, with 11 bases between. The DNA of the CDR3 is TGTGCCAGCAGCCCGGACAGTAACTACAATGAGCAGTTCTTC. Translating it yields CASSPDSNYNEQFF.

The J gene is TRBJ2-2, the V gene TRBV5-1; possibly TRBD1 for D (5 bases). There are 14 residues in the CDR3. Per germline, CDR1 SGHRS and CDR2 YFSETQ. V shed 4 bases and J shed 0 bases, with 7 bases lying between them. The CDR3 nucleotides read TGCGCCAGCAGCGGGGCGGCGAACACCGGGGAGCTGTTTTTT. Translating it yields CASSGAANTGELFF.

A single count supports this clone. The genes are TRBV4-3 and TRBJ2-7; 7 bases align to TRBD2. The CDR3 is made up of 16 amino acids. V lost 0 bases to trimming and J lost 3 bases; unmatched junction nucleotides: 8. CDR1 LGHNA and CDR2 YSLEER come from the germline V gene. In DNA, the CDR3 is TGCGCCAGCAGCCAAGATGTACTAGCGAAGGGCTACGAGCAGTACTTC. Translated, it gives CASSQDVLAKGYEQYF.

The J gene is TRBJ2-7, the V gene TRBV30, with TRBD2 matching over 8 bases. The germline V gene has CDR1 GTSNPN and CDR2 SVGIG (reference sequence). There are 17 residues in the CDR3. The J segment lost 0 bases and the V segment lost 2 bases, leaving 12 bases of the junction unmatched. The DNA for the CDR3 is TGTGCCTGGAGTCTTGGGTTACTAGCGGCGCCCTCCTACGAGCAGTACTTC. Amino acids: CAWSLGLLAAPSYEQYF. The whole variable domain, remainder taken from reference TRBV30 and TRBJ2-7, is SQTIHQWPATLVQPVGSPLSLECTVEGTSNPNLYWYRQAAGRGLQLLFYSVGIGQISSEVPQNLSASRPQDRQFILSSKKLLLSDSGFYLCAWSLGLLAAPSYEQYFGPGTRLTVT.

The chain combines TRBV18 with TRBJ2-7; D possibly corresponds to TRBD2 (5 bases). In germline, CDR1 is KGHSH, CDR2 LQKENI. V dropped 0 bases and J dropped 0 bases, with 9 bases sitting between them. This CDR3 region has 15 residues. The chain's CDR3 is CASSPPVGSSYEQYF. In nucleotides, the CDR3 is TGTGCCAGCTCACCACCGGTAGGGAGCTCCTACGAGCAGTACTTC.

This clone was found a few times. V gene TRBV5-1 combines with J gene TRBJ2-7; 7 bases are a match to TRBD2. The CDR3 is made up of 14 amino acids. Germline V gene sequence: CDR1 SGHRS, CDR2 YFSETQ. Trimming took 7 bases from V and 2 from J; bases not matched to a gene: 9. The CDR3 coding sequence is TGCGCCAGCGCCACGGGGGGAAAAGCCTACGAGCAGTACTTC. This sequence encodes CASATGGKAYEQYF.

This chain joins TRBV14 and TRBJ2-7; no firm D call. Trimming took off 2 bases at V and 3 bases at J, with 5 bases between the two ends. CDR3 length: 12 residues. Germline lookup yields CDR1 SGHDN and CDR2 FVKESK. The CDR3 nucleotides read TGTGCCAGCAGCCAAATCCGCTACGAGCAGTACTTC. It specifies CASSQIRYEQYF.

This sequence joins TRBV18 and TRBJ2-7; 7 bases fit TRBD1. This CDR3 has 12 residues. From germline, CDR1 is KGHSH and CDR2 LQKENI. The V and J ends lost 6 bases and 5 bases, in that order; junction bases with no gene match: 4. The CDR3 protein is CASSPDRDEQYF. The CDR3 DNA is TGTGCCAGCTCCCCCGACAGGGACGAGCAGTACTTC. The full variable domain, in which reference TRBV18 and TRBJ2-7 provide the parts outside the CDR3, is NAGVMQNPRHLVRRRGQEARLRCSPMKGHSHVYWYRQLPEEGLKFMVYLQKENIIDESGMPKERFSAEFPKEGPSILRIQQVVRGDSAAYFCASSPDRDEQYFGPGTRLTVT.

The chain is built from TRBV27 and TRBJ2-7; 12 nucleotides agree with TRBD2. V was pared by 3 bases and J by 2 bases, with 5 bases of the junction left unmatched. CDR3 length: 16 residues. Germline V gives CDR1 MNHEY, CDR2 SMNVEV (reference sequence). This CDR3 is CASSFGLAGPPYEQYF. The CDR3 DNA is TGTGCCAGCAGTTTTGGACTAGCGGGGCCACCCTACGAGCAGTACTTC.

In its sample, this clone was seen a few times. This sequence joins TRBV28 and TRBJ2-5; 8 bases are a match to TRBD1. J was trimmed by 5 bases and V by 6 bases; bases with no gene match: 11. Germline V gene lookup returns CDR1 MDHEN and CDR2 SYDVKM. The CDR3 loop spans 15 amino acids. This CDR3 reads CASRRTGGVSETQYF. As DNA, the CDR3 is TGTGCCAGCAGACGAACAGGGGGTGTTAGCGAGACCCAGTACTTC.